A single T cell receptor beta chain is shown here with its context. TCR beta CDR3 regions were amplified from RNA transcripts. TCR CDR3 underwent first-round RT-PCR with the HTBI primer set. TCRdb re-derived calls from the multiplex PCR reads in MiXCR, one entry per CDR3 protein. The profile shows 450,000 to 650,000 distinct CDR3 sequences, approximately 14% of them singletons. The entry originates in a study of T cells in Graves' hyperthyroidism and ophthalmopathy. This clonotype was sampled from a woman aged 18-35 years with Graves' ophthalmopathy. Sequenced: blood.

CDR3 sequence: CASSVWGNEQFF. The CDR3 coding sequence is TGTGCCAGCAGCGTATGGGGGAATGAGCAGTTCTTC. The chain employs TRBV9 and TRBJ2-1; D may be TRBD1 or TRBD2 (5 bases each). There are 12 residues in the CDR3. CDR1 SGDLS and CDR2 YYNGEE come from the germline V gene. With 1 base removed from V and 7 bases from J, the gap between germline ends came to 6 bases.